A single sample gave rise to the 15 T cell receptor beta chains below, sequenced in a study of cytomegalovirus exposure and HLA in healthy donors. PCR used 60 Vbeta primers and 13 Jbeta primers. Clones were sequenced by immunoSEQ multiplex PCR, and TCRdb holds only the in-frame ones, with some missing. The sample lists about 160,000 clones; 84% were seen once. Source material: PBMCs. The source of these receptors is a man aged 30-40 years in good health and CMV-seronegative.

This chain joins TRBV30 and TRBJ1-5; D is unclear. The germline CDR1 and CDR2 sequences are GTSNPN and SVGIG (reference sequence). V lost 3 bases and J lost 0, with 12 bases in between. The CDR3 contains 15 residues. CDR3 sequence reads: CAWSRRTDSNQPQHF. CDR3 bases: TGTGCCTGGAGCCGGAGGACGGATAGCAATCAGCCCCAGCATTTT.

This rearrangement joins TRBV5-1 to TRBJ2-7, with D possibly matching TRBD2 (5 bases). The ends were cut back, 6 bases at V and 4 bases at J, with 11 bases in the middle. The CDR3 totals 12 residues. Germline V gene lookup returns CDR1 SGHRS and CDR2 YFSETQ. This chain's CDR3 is CASKSAEYEQYF. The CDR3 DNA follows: TGCGCCAGCAAATCAGCGGAATACGAGCAGTACTTC.

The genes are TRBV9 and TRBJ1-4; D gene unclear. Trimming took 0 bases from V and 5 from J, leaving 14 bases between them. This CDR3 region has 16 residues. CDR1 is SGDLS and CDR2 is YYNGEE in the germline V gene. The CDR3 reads CASSVDAGRPNEKLFF. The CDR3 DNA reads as TGTGCCAGCAGCGTAGATGCGGGCAGGCCAAATGAAAAACTGTTTTTT.

CDR3 sequence reads: CASSQDASGAAYNEQFF. The CDR3 coding sequence is TGCGCCAGCAGCCAAGACGCTAGCGGGGCCGCCTACAATGAGCAGTTCTTC. The chain is built from TRBV4-3 and TRBJ2-1; 9 bases fit TRBD2. Trimming at V came to 0 bases and at J to 2 bases, leaving 5 bases not matched to a gene. The CDR3 runs to 17 residues. Per the germline V gene, CDR1 is LGHNA and CDR2 is YSLEER.

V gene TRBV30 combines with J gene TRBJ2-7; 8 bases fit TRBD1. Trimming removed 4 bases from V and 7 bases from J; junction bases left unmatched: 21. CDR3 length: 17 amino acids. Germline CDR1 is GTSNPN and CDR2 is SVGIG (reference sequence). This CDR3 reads CAWKKRIKDRDFTEQYF. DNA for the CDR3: TGTGCCTGGAAAAAGAGAATTAAGGACAGGGATTTTACAGAGCAGTACTTC.

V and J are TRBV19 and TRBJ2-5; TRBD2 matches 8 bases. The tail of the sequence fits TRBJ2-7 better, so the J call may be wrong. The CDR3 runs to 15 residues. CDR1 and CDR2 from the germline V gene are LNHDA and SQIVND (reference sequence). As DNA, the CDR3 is TGTGCCAGTAGTCTTAAACTAGCGGTCTCCTACGAGCAGTACTTC. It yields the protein CASSLKLAVSYEQYF.

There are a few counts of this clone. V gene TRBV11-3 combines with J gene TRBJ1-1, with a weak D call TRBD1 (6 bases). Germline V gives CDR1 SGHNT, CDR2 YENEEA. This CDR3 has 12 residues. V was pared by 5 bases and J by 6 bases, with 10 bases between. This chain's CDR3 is CASSRTAPEAFF. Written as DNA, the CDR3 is TGTGCCAGCAGCCGGACAGCGCCTGAAGCTTTCTTT.

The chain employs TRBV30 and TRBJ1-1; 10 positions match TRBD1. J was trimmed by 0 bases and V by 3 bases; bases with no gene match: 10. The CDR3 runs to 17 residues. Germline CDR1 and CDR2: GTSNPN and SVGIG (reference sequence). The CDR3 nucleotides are TGTGCCTGGAGGAGGGACAGGGGCACCTTTGTGAACACTGAAGCTTTCTTT. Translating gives CAWRRDRGTFVNTEAFF.

The CDR3 region has the DNA TGTGCCAGCAGCCAAGAAAAGATGGTGATAGCGGGAGCAGATGAGCAGTTCTTC. This encodes CASSQEKMVIAGADEQFF. This sequence joins TRBV4-2 and TRBJ2-1, with 9 bases fitting TRBD2. Germline loops: CDR1 LGHNA, CDR2 YNFKEQ. The CDR3 runs 18 residues. V lost 0 bases and J lost 8; bases outside the gene matches: 14.

In nucleotides, the CDR3 is TGTGCCAGCAGCTTCTCTTCCGGACTAGCGGCCAACAATGAGCAGTTCTTC. Translation: CASSFSSGLAANNEQFF. The chain employs TRBV5-6 and TRBJ2-1; 10 positions match TRBD2. V lost 2 bases to trimming and J lost 5 bases; unmatched junction nucleotides: 10. This CDR3 is 17 amino acids long. The V gene's germline CDR1 is SGHDT and CDR2 YYEEEE.

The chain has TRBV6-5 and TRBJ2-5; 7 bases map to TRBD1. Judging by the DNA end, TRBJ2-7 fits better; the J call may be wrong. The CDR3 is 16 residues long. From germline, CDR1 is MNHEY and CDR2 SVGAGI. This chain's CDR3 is CASSSEKPGQLYEQYF. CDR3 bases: TGTGCCAGCAGTTCCGAAAAACCGGGACAGCTCTACGAGCAGTACTTC.

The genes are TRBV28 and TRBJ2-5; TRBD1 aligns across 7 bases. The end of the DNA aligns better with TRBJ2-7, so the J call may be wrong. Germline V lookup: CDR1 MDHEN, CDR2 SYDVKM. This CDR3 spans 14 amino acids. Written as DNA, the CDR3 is TGTGCCAGCAGATCCGGGACAGTGCTCTACGAGCAGTACTTC. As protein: CASRSGTVLYEQYF.

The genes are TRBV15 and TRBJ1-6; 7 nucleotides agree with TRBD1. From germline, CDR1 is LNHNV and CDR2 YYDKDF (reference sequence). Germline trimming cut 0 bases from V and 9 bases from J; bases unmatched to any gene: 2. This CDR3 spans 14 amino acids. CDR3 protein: CATSRETGFSPLHF. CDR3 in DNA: TGTGCCACCAGCAGAGAGACAGGGTTTTCACCCCTCCACTTT.

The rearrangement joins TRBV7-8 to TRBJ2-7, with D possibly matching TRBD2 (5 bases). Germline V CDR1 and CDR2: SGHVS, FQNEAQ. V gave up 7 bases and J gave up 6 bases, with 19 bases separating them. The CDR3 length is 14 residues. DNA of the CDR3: TGTGCCAGCATACCGAACGGGAATCTGGGCGAGCAGTACTTC. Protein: CASIPNGNLGEQYF.

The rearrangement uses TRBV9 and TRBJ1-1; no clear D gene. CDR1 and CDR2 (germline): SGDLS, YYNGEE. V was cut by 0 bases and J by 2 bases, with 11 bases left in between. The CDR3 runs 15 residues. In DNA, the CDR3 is TGTGCCAGCAGCGTAGCTACAGCCCTTAACACTGAAGCTTTCTTT. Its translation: CASSVATALNTEAFF.